This record covers a single T cell receptor beta chain. There is no known antigen for this receptor. Within one base of it there is no much larger clone, and no base qualities were kept. This record comes from a study of T cell responses to AZD1222 COVID-19 vaccine (dated by TCRdb to about 2021). The study in broad terms: AZD1222 recipients given second doses at about 4 weeks or at about 12 weeks were pooled, since spike-specific TCR depth and breadth were not found to differ between the two schedules. TCR sequencing was performed for 230 to 250 trial participants, of whom roughly 200 were given two doses of AZD1222 and around 25 were given two doses of MenACWY control vaccine. Trial participants were enrolled into age subgroups of 18-55, 56-69 and 70-plus years, which contained about 160, 30 and 59 TCR-sequenced participants, respectively. Study-level results and caveats: In the small 56-69-year group, the increase in depth fell short of significance, most likely because of low power. Participants were mostly white British and included more females than males, and it was suggested by the authors that clonal diversity may have been underestimated. Epitopes outside the regions mutated in the B.1.351 and B.1.1.7 variants were reportedly recognized by nearly half of the unique spike-specific TCRs. Because no day 14 peak-response samples were available, the repertoires could be characterized only after the peak T cell response. A significant rise in spike-specific TCR breadth and depth was observed after two AZD1222 doses relative to day 0 and relative to MenACWY recipients. CD4 TCRs associated with the vaccine covered the entire spike protein, and the dominant responses were in regions 160-218 and 743-854. Conclusions about previously exposed vaccinees are limited, since just a handful of AZD1222 recipients were seropositive for SARS-CoV-2 at baseline.

From a lookup of the germline V gene (reference sequence), CDR1 and CDR2 are SSHAT and FNYEAQ. The CDR3 has 14 amino acids, counting the end cysteine and phenylalanine. Here the CDR3 DNA is all that survives: 42 bases in frame from base 1. The junction shows trimming of 5 bases on V and 0 bases on J, plus 11 bases between the germline ends. The time point label of this sample denotes: baseline before first vaccination. The vaccinee samples were drawn from two UK trials, COV001 and COV002, one of which was a single-blind randomized controlled phase 2/3 trial testing AZD1222 (ChAdOx1 nCoV-19) in healthy adults. For TCRbeta chain sequencing, PBMC samples were collected from trial participants at day 0 and at day 28 after the second dose. The CDR3 regions of human TCRbeta chains were subjected to immunosequencing. On the authors' methods: TCRs in the repertoires were matched against a reference library of SARS-CoV-2-specific TCRs that had been generated with the MIRA antigen-specificity platform. Breadth was defined as the fraction of unique TCRs that were SARS-CoV-2-associated, and depth was defined as the fraction of total T cells that were SARS-CoV-2-associated. Using the MIRA data, every spike-specific TCR was mapped to the spike region that the TCR reacted to and assigned to either a CD4 or a CD8 class. Log10-transformed breadth and depth values were compared by one-way ANOVA with Sidak's multiple comparisons tests. TCRdb took this table from immuneACCESS and kept in-frame rearrangements with V and J called. Such tables lack part of the clones; where checked against another copy, unresolved V genes explain under half of the gap, and the rest is unexplained. The D gene and trimming were derived from the DNA, and the V and J assignments and clone size from that table. The table for this sample lists over 130,000 clones; about 93% of them were counted only once. The top ten constitute 4% to 5.5% of the sample.

Rearrangement joined TRBV7-7 to TRBJ2-7; no D gene is confidently identified. This sequence originates from an adult in good health. The sequenced sample was peripheral blood, obtained on day 0 of AZD1222 vaccination. The DNA sequence is given as TGTGCCAGCAGCCCCACTGCGAGCTCCTACGAGCAGTACTTC. This translates into CASSPTASSYEQYF.